Listed below are T cell receptor beta chains from one sample, sequenced in a study of T cell responses to AZD1222 COVID-19 vaccine. Libraries were prepared by immunoSEQ multiplex PCR; TCRdb keeps only in-frame clonotypes and omits some of them. The sample has 35,000 to 45,000 clones; 80% are singletons. The starting material was peripheral blood, obtained on day 0 of AZD1222 vaccination. Receptors were obtained from an adult in good health. The CDR3 runs from the conserved cysteine through the conserved F or W. D genes are given only for firm matches. Clone size is shown for a subset of rows, as once, few, many or a class of expanded clone.

d_gene: -; abundance: few; j_gene: TRBJ1-5; v_gene: TRBV5-1; CDR3aa: CASSFGVNQPQHF; CDR3nt: TGCGCCAGCAGCTTCGGAGTCAATCAGCCCCAGCATTTT
d_gene: -; abundance: -; j_gene: TRBJ1-2; v_gene: TRBV28; CDR3aa: CASSFPGLDYGYTF; CDR3nt: TGTGCCAGCAGTTTCCCAGGGTTGGACTATGGCTACACCTTC
d_gene: -; abundance: -; j_gene: TRBJ2-2; v_gene: TRBV7-3; CDR3aa: CASSFQGLTGELFF; CDR3nt: TGTGCCAGCAGCTTCCAGGGTCTGACCGGGGAGCTGTTTTTT
d_gene: -; abundance: -; j_gene: TRBJ1-1; v_gene: TRBV6-1; CDR3aa: CASSALQGSREAEAFF; CDR3nt: TGTGCCAGCAGTGCGTTACAGGGAAGTAGGGAAGCTGAAGCTTTCTTT
d_gene: -; abundance: -; j_gene: TRBJ2-5; v_gene: TRBV21-1; CDR3aa: CASSLRDRFQETQYF; CDR3nt: TGTGCCAGCAGCCTCAGGGACAGATTCCAAGAGACCCAGTACTTC
d_gene: TRBD1; abundance: -; j_gene: TRBJ1-4; v_gene: TRBV7-9; CDR3aa: CASSKGARGAEEKLFF; CDR3nt: TGTGCCAGCAGTAAGGGGGCGCGGGGTGCGGAAGAAAAACTGTTTTTT
d_gene: -; abundance: -; j_gene: TRBJ1-2; v_gene: TRBV7-9; CDR3aa: CASSTPPPQGAAGYTF; CDR3nt: TGTGCCAGCAGCACCCCGCCCCCACAGGGAGCGGCTGGCTACACCTTC
d_gene: -; abundance: -; j_gene: TRBJ1-1; v_gene: TRBV5-4; CDR3aa: CASSLGPGRESEAFF; CDR3nt: TGTGCCAGCAGCTTGGGACCAGGCAGGGAGTCTGAAGCTTTCTTT
d_gene: TRBD1; abundance: -; j_gene: TRBJ2-7; v_gene: TRBV23-1; CDR3aa: CASSQLSDRAPSYEQYF; CDR3nt: TGCGCCAGCAGTCAACTCAGCGACAGGGCCCCCTCCTACGAGCAGTACTTC
d_gene: -; abundance: -; j_gene: TRBJ2-1; v_gene: TRBV2; CDR3aa: CASGREPYNEQFF; CDR3nt: TGTGCCAGCGGAAGGGAGCCGTACAATGAGCAGTTCTTC
d_gene: -; abundance: few; j_gene: TRBJ1-5; v_gene: TRBV19; CDR3aa: CASSIDPQGTHSNQPQHF; CDR3nt: TGTGCCAGTAGTATAGATCCCCAGGGGACTCATAGCAATCAGCCCCAGCATTTT